This TCR beta chain was found in a study of shared clonotypes between healthy human individuals. On the study more broadly: Each donor's CD8 memory used one plate, CD8 naive two, each CD4 subset three. Whole-study results and caveats: Donors were few, which limited the genetic and exposure-history diversity represented.

About this clone itself: Its antigen is still unknown.

The V gene end was trimmed by 9 bases and the J gene end by 4 bases; junction bases not matched to a gene: 14. The CDR3 length is 16 residues. Germline loops: CDR1 SGDLS, CDR2 YYNGEE. Authors' analysis steps: ImmunoSEQ output lacked quality scores and full-length reads, limiting matched filtering. The method was immunoSEQ multiplex PCR; TCRdb's version includes in-frame clones alone and lacks a portion of them. V and J calls and clone size are as listed in that table; D and trimming were resolved from the DNA. The table shows 1.6 million or so clones, with approximately 98.5% occurring only once. The rearrangement uses TRBV9 and TRBJ2-2, with 8 bases identical to TRBD2. Sample: naive CD4+ T cells sorted from blood. Subset specified: CD45RA+ positively selected. This TCR derives from a man aged 30 to 45 in good health. The CDR3 is CATRRGAGVGTGELFF. CDR3 coding DNA: TGTGCCACCCGTCGGGGAGCGGGAGTAGGCACCGGGGAGCTGTTTTTT.